The 4 T cell receptor beta chains reported below all come from one sample, sequenced in a study of blood T cell repertoires in COVID-19. The assay was immunoSEQ multiplex PCR, and TCRdb's table has in-frame clones only and misses some. The sample consists of more than 300,000 clones, 85% to 90% of them appearing once. Sequencing input: PBMCs or T cells enriched from blood (not recorded which). These receptors came from a man aged 30 to 39 who had recovered from COVID-19.

The genes are TRBV2 and TRBJ2-2; no definite D call. This CDR3 contains 14 residues. CDR1 is SNHLY and CDR2 is FYNNEI in the germline V gene. V gave up 9 bases and J gave up 2 bases, with 13 bases separating them. The CDR3 bases are TGTGCCAGTGACCACACAGTTAACACCGGGGAGCTGTTTTTT. Protein product: CASDHTVNTGELFF.

The chain carries TRBV25-1 and TRBJ2-7, with 7 positions matching TRBD2. Germline values: CDR1 MGHDK, CDR2 SYGVNS. CDR3 length equals 16 residues. Trimming cost V 4 bases and J 1 base; bases outside gene matches: 10. The DNA of the CDR3 is TGTGCCAGCAGTGCCGGGGGGTTAGCGGGTTCCTACGAGCAGTACTTC. Translating it yields CASSAGGLAGSYEQYF.

The chain couples TRBV3-1 (or the pseudogene TRBV3-2) to TRBJ1-3; the D gene is possibly TRBD1 (5 bases). Germline V gene lookup returns CDR1 LGHDT and CDR2 YNNKEL (reference sequence). The length of the CDR3 is 15 residues. V dropped 5 bases and J dropped 4 bases, with 15 bases sitting between them. The CDR3 region is CASSFQGVWGNTIYF. For the CDR3, the DNA is TGTGCCAGCAGCTTCCAGGGTGTGTGGGGAAACACCATATATTTT.

The CDR3 loop is CASRRGSSYNEQFF. CDR3 nucleotide sequence: TGTGCCAGTAGGCGGGGAAGCTCCTACAATGAGCAGTTCTTC. This chain joins TRBV19 and TRBJ2-1; D might be TRBD2 (6 bases). Germline CDR1 is LNHDA and CDR2 is SQIVND (reference sequence). Between the trimmed V and J ends, which lost 6 bases and 0 bases, there was a span of 9 bases. The CDR3 consists of 14 residues.